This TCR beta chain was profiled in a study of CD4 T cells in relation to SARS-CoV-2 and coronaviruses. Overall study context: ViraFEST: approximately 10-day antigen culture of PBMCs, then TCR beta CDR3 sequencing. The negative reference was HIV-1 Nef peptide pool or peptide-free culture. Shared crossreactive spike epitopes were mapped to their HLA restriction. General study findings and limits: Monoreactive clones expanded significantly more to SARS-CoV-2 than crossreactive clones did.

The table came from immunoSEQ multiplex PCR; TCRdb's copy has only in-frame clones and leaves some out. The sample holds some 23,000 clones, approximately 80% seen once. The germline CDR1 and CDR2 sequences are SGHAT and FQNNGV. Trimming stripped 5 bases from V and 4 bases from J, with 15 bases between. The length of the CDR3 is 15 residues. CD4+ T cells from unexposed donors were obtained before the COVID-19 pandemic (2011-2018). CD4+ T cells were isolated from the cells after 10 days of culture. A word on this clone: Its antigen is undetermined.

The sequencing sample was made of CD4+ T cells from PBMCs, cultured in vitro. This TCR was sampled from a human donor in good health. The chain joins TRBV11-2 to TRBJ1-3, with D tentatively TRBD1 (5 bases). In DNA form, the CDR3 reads TGTGCCAGCAGCCCACTGGGGGGTATCGGAAACACCATATATTTT. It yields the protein CASSPLGGIGNTIYF.